Presented here are 7 T cell receptor beta chains from one specimen sequenced in a study of cytomegalovirus exposure and HLA in healthy donors. Primers: 60 Vbeta forward and 13 Jbeta reverse. Repertoires were generated with immunoSEQ multiplex PCR, while TCRdb's copy carries only in-frame clones and drops some. The data show about 150,000 clones, 70% to 85% seen once. Sequencing was carried out using PBMCs. Receptor source: a male donor in good health and CMV-seronegative.

The CDR3 sequence: CASSENYRGYEQFF. The CDR3, as DNA: TGTGCCAGCAGTGAAAATTACAGGGGCTATGAGCAGTTCTTC. This chain links TRBV6-1 with TRBJ2-1, with 7 bases matching TRBD1. V was clipped by 2 bases and J by 8 bases; unmatched bases: 6. Germline V gene lookup returns CDR1 MNHNS and CDR2 SASEGT. CDR3 length equals 14 residues.

This clone was seen repeatedly, ten times or more. V and J are TRBV6-4 and TRBJ2-3; a weak D match, TRBD1 (6 bases). The V and J ends lost 3 bases and 2 bases respectively, with 15 bases between them. The CDR3 loop spans 16 amino acids. CDR1 MRHNA and CDR2 SNTAGT come from the germline V gene. CDR3 loop: CASSESEAGDTDTQYF. The CDR3 nucleotides are TGTGCCAGCAGTGAAAGTGAGGCAGGGGACACAGATACGCAGTATTTT.

This clone turned up a few times. This sequence joins TRBV7-3 and TRBJ2-7, with D uncertain. CDR1 SGHTA and CDR2 FQGTGA come from the germline V gene. V was trimmed by 5 bases and J by 2 bases, leaving 10 bases between them. This CDR3 spans 13 amino acids. The CDR3 reads CASSPARPYEQYF. CDR3 nucleotides: TGTGCCAGCAGCCCCGCCAGGCCCTACGAGCAGTACTTC.

This rearrangement joins TRBV5-1 to TRBJ2-5, with D possibly being TRBD1 (5 bases). Trimming cost V 2 bases and J 6 bases, with 17 bases left between them. The CDR3 covers 15 residues. CDR1 and CDR2 (germline): SGHRS, YFSETQ. Here the CDR3 reads CASSFTPGTGQTQYF. The CDR3 DNA reads as TGCGCCAGCAGCTTTACACCCGGCACAGGACAGACCCAGTACTTC.

The chain couples TRBV27 to TRBJ2-7; TRBD1 matches 7 bases. V gave up 3 bases and J gave up 3 bases; unmatched junction bases: 5. There are 14 residues in the CDR3. Germline values: CDR1 MNHEY, CDR2 SMNVEV (reference sequence). CDR3 sequence reads: CASSLAGQDYEQYF. CDR3 DNA: TGTGCCAGCAGTTTGGCAGGACAGGACTACGAGCAGTACTTC.

The V and J genes are TRBV9 and TRBJ2-5, with TRBD2 as a possible D gene (6 bases). The CDR3 has 14 amino acids. V was trimmed by 0 bases and J by 4 bases, leaving 10 bases between them. The germline CDR1 and CDR2 sequences are SGDLS and YYNGEE. The DNA of the CDR3 is TGTGCCAGCAGCGTAGGGGGCGGGATAGAGACCCAGTACTTC. Its translation: CASSVGGGIETQYF.

The chain is built from TRBV6-5 and TRBJ2-5; 7 nucleotides line up with TRBD2. The CDR3 is 15 residues long. V was pared by 0 bases and J by 2 bases, with 3 bases of the junction left unmatched. CDR1 and CDR2 (germline): MNHEY, SVGAGI. The CDR3 bases are TGTGCCAGCAGTTACTCCTCGGGGGGTCAAGAGACCCAGTACTTC. This translates into CASSYSSGGQETQYF.